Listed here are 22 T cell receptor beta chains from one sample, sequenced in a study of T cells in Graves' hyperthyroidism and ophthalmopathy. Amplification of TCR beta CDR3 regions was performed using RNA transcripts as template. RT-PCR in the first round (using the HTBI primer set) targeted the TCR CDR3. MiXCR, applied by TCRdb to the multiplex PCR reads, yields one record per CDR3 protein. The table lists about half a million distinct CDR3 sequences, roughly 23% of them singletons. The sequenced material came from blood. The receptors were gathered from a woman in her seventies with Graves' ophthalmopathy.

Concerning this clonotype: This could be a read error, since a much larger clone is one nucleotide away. CDR3 region: CSAEYEIGTEAFF. For the CDR3, the DNA is TGCAGTGCCGAATACGAGATCGGCACTGAAGCTTTCTTT. The chain links TRBV20-1 to TRBJ1-1; no clear D. Trimming removed 6 bases from V and 4 bases from J, with 15 bases in between. Germline CDR1 is DFQATT and CDR2 is SNEGSKA (reference sequence). The CDR3 has 13 residues.

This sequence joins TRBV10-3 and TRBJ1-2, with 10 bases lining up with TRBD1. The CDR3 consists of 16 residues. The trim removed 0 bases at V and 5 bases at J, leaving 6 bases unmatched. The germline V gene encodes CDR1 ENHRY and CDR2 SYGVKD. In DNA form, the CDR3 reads TGTGCCATCAGTGAGTCTGACAGGGGGCGGCGGTATGGCTACACCTTC. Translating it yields CAISESDRGRRYGYTF.

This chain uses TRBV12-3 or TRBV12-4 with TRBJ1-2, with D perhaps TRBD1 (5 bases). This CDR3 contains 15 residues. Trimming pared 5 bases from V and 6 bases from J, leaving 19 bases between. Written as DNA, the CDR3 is TGTGCCAGCAGTCAACGGCGGGACCCTGGGCATGGCTACACCTTC. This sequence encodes CASSQRRDPGHGYTF.

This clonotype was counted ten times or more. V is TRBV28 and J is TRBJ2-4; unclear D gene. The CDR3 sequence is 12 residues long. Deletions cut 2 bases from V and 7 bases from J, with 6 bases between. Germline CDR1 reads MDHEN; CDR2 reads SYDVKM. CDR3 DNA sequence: TGTGCCAGCAGTTTAGACGGGAACATTCAGTACTTC. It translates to CASSLDGNIQYF.

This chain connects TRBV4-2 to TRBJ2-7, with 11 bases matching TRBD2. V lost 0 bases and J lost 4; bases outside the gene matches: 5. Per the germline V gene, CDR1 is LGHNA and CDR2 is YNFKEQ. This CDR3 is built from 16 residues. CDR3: CASSQDSTSGSYEQYF. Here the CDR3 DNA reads TGTGCCAGCAGCCAAGATTCTACTAGCGGGAGTTACGAGCAGTACTTC.

Written as DNA, the CDR3 is TGCAGCGTTGGGGGGTATGGCTACGAGCAGTACTTC. Translating gives CSVGGYGYEQYF. V is TRBV29-1 and J is TRBJ2-7; D may correspond to TRBD1 or TRBD2 (5 bases each). The germline CDR1 and CDR2 sequences are SQVTM and ANQGSEA. The CDR3 runs to 12 residues. Trimming cost V 4 bases and J 3 bases, with 10 bases left between them.

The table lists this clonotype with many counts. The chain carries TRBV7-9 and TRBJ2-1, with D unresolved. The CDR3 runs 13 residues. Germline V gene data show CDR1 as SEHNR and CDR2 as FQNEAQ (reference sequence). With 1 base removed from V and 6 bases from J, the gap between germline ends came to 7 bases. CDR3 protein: CASSLESLNEQFF. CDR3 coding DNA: TGTGCCAGCAGCTTAGAGTCGCTCAATGAGCAGTTCTTC.

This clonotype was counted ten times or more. For the CDR3, the DNA is TGTGCCTGGGCCGAAGGGATCCAGCCCCAGCATTTT. Encoded protein: CAWAEGIQPQHF. V usage is TRBV30 and J usage is TRBJ1-5; no definite D call. Trimming took 5 bases from V and 7 from J, leaving 12 bases between them. This CDR3 spans 12 amino acids. Germline CDR1 reads GTSNPN; CDR2 reads SVGIG (reference sequence).

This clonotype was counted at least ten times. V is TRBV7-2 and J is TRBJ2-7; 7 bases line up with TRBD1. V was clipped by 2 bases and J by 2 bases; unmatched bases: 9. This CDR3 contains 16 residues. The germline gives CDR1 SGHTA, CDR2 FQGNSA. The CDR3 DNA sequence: TGTGCCAGCAGCTTAACCTCGACAGGGCGGGCCTACGAGCAGTACTTC. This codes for CASSLTSTGRAYEQYF.

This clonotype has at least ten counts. The CDR3 DNA sequence: TGTGCCAGCACTCGGGACAGGGGCGAGACCCAGTACTTC. Amino acids: CASTRDRGETQYF. J is TRBJ2-5 and V is TRBV2, with TRBD1 matching 10 bases. V was clipped by 7 bases and J by 5 bases; unmatched bases: 4. The V gene's germline CDR1 is SNHLY and CDR2 FYNNEI. CDR3 length equals 13 residues.

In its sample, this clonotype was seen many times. Written as DNA, the CDR3 is TGTGCCAGCAGCCCGTCCAGGGTGACCGGGGAGCTGTTTTTT. Protein product: CASSPSRVTGELFF. The V gene is TRBV14, the J gene TRBJ2-2; D may be TRBD1 (5 bases). Deletions cut 4 bases from V and 5 bases from J, with 11 bases between. The germline V gene encodes CDR1 SGHDN and CDR2 FVKESK. The CDR3 consists of 14 residues. The whole variable domain, remainder taken from reference TRBV14 and TRBJ2-2, is EAGVTQFPSHSVIEKGQTVTLRCDPISGHDNLYWYRRVMGKEIKFLLHFVKESKQDESGMPNNRFLAERTGGTYSTLKVQPAELEDSGVYFCASSPSRVTGELFFGEGSRLTVL.

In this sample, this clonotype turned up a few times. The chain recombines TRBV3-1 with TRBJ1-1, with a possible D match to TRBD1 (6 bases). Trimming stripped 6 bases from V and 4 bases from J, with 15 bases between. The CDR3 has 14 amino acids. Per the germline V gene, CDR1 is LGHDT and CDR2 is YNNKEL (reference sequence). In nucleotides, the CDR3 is TGTGCCAGCAGGCAACAGGGTCCGGGCACTGAAGCTTTCTTT. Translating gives CASRQQGPGTEAFF.

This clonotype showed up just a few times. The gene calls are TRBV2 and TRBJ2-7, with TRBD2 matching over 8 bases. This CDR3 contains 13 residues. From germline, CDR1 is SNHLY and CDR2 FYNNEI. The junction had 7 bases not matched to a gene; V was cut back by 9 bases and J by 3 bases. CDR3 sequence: CASGGLVGYEQYF. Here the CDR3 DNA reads TGTGCCAGTGGGGGACTAGTCGGCTACGAGCAGTACTTC.

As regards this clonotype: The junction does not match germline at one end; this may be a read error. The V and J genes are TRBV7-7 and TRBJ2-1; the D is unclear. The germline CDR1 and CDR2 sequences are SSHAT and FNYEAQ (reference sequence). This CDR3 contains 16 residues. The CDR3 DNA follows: TGTGCTAGCAGCTTAACAGCTTACCCTCCCTACAATGAGCAGTTCTTC. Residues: CASSLTAYPPYNEQFF. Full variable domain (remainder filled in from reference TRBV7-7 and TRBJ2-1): GAGVSQSPRYKVTKRGQDVTLRCDPISSHATLYWYQQALGQGPEFLTYFNYEAQPDKSGLPSDRFSAERPEGSISTLTIQRTEQRDSAMYRCASSLTAYPPYNEQFFGPGTRLTVL.

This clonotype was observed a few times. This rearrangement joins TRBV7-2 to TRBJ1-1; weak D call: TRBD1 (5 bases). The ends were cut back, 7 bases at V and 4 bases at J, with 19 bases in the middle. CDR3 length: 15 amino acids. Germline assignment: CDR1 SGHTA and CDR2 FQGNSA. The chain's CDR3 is CASTLAGGTSTEAFF. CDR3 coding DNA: TGTGCCAGCACTTTAGCAGGAGGGACGAGCACTGAAGCTTTCTTT.

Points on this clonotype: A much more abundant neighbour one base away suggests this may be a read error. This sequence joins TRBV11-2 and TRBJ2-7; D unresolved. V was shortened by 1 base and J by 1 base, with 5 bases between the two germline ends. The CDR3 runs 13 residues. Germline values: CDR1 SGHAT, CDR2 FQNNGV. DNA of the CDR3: TGTGCCAGCAGCTTAGTCTTTTCCTACGAGCAGTACTTC. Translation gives CASSLVFSYEQYF.

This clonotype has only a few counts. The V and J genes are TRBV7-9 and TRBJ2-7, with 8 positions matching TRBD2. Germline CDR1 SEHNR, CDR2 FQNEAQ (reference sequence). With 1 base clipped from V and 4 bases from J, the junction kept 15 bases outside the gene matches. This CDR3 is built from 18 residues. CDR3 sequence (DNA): TGTGCCAGCAGCTTAGGCGCGGGGGGTAGCGGGAAGACTTACGAGCAGTACTTC. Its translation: CASSLGAGGSGKTYEQYF.

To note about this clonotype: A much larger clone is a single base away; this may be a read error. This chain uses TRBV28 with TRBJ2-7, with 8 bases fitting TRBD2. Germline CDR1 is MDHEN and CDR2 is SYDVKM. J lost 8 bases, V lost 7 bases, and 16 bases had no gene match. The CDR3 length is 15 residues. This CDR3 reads CASNVASGFFLKQYF. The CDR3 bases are TGTGCCAGCAACGTCGCTAGCGGGTTCTTTCTCAAGCAGTACTTC.

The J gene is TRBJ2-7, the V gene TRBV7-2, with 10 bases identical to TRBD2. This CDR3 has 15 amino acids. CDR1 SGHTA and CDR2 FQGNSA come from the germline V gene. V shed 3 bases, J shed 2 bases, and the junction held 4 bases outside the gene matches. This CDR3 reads CASSLASGSPYEQYF. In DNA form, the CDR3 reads TGTGCCAGCAGCTTGGCTAGCGGGAGTCCCTACGAGCAGTACTTC.

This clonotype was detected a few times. The CDR3 sequence is CASSLWSSGGMNTEAFF. Here the CDR3 DNA reads TGCGCCAGCAGCTTGTGGTCCTCCGGGGGAATGAACACTGAAGCTTTCTTT. The rearrangement links TRBV5-1 to TRBJ1-1; maybe TRBD1 (5 bases). Per the germline V gene, CDR1 is SGHRS and CDR2 is YFSETQ. The CDR3 extends over 17 amino acids. V was cut by 1 base and J by 0 bases, with 16 bases left in between.

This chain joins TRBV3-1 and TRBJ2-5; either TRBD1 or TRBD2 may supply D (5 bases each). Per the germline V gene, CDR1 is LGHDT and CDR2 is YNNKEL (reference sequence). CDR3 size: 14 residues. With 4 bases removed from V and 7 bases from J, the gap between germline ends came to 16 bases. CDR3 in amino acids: CASSPPGPRRTQYF. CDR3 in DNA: TGTGCCAGCAGCCCCCCGGGGCCCCGAAGGACCCAGTACTTC.

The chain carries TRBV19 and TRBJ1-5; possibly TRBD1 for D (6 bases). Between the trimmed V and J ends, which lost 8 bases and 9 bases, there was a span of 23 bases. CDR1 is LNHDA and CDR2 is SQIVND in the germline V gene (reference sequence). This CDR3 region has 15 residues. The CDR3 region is CASSNNRGRSSPQHF. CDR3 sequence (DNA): TGTGCCAGTTCGAATAACCGGGGGCGGAGCTCGCCCCAGCATTTT.